This T cell receptor beta chain was retrieved from a study of blood T cell repertoires in COVID-19. Turning to the study itself: Sites in the United States, Italy and Spain provided acute and convalescent COVID-19 samples. The analysed material was cDNA or gDNA that came from T cells, B-cell-depleted T cells, or PBMCs.

Germline V gene lookup returns CDR1 WNHNN and CDR2 SYGVQD (reference sequence). V trimming: 9 bases; J trimming: 4 bases; junction bases outside the gene matches: 6. The CDR3 totals 13 residues. Enrolled during active infection, Seattle patients were then followed longitudinally. Authors' data handling: How many nucleated cells were present was estimated from reference gene primer amplification. Using immunoSEQ multiplex PCR, the repertoire was profiled, and TCRdb retains in-frame clones only, with some absent. V and J calls plus clone size are reproduced from that table; the DNA served to infer D and trimming. The sample consists of 25,000 to 30,000 clones, approximately 93% of them appearing once.

This sequence originates from a woman aged 65 to 85 with COVID-19, enrolled during active disease. This sequence joins TRBV10-1 and TRBJ2-7, with 10 bases lining up with TRBD1. The specimen was peripheral blood. The CDR3 nucleotides are TGCGCCAGTAGCCGGGACAGGGGTTACGAGCAGTACTTC. Translation gives CASSRDRGYEQYF.